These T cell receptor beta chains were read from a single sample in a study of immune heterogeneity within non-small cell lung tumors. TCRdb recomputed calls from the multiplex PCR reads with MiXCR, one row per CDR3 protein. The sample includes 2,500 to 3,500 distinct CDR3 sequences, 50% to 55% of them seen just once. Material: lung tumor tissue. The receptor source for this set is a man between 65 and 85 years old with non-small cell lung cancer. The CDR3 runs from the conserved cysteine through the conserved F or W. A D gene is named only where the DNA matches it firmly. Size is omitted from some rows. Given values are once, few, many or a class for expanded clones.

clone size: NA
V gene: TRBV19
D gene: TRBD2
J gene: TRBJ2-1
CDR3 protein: CASSLAGGLSEQFF
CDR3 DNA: TGTGCCAGTAGTCTAGCGGGAGGGTTGAGTGAGCAGTTCTTC

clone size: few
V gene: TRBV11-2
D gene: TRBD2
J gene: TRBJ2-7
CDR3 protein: CASSSSGSSHEQYF
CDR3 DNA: TGTGCCAGCAGCTCAAGCGGGAGTTCCCACGAGCAGTACTTC

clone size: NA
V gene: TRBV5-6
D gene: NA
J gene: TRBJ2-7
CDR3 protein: CASSSLGKGLKEQYF
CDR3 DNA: TGTGCCAGCAGCTCCCTCGGTAAGGGGCTTAAGGAGCAGTACTTC

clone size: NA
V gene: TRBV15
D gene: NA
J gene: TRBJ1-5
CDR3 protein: CATSRDSSYQPQHF
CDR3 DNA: TGTGCCACCAGCAGGGACAGTTCTTATCAGCCCCAGCATTTT

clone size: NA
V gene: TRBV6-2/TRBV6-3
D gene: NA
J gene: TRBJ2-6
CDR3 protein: CASSYVGASGANVLTF
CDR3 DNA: TGTGCCAGCAGTTACGTGGGTGCCTCTGGGGCCAACGTCCTGACTTTC

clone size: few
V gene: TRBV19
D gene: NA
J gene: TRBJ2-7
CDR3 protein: CASSWGPPSYEQYF
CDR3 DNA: TGTGCCAGTAGTTGGGGGCCTCCCTCCTACGAGCAGTACTTC

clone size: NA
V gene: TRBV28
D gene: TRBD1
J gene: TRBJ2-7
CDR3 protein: CASSSMTGSYEQYF
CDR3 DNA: TGTGCCAGCAGCTCTATGACAGGGTCCTACGAGCAGTACTTC

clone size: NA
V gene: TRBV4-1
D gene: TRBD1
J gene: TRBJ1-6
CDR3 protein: CASSQGGTGHNSPLHF
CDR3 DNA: TGCGCCAGCAGCCAAGGGGGGACAGGCCATAATTCACCCCTCCACTTT

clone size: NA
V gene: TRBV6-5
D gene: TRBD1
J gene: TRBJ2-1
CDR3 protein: CASSYFGLQGDNEQFF
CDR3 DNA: TGTGCCAGCAGTTACTTCGGGCTACAGGGGGACAATGAGCAGTTCTTC

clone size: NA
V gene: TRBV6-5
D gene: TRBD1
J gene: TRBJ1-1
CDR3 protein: CASSIRQGTEAFF
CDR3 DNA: TGTGCCAGCAGTATACGACAGGGAACTGAAGCTTTCTTT

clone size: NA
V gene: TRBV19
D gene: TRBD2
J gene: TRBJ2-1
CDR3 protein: CASRRGGREGLDEQFF
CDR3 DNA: TGTGCCAGTAGAAGGGGTGGGCGGGAGGGCCTAGATGAGCAGTTCTTC

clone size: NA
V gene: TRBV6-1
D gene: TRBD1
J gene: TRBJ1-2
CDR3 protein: CATTDRESYGYTF
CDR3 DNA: TGTGCCACGACCGACAGGGAGTCCTATGGCTACACCTTC

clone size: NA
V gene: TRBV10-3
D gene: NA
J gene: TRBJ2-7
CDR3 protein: CAISAAGADEQYF
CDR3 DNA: TGTGCCATCAGTGCAGCGGGCGCGGACGAGCAGTACTTC

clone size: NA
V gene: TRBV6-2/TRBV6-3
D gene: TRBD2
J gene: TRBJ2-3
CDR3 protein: CASSLSGKTQYF
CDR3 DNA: TGTGCCAGCAGTCTTAGCGGGAAGACGCAGTATTTT

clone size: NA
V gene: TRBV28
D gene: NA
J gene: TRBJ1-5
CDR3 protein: CASSFAGMGQSDQPQHF
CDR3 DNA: TGTGCCAGCAGTTTCGCGGGGATGGGTCAGTCGGATCAGCCCCAGCATTTT

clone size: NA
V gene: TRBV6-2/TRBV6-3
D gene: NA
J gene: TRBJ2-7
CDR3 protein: CASRSQGWDEQYF
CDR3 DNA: TGTGCCAGCAGGTCCCAGGGGTGGGACGAGCAGTACTTC

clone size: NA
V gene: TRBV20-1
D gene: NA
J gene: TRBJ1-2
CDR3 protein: CSTNPYGGTLNYGYTF
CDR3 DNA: TGCAGTACTAACCCATACGGGGGGACCCTCAACTATGGCTACACCTTC

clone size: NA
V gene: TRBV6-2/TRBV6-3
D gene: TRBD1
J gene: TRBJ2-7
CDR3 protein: CASSTDRLSYEQYF
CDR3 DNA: TGTGCCAGCAGCACGGACAGGTTGTCCTACGAGCAGTACTTC

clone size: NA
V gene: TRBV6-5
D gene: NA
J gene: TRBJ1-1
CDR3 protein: CASSYPAPGAFF
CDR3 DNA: TGTGCCAGCAGTTACCCGGCCCCGGGGGCTTTCTTT

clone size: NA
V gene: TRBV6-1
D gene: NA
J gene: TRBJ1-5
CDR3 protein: CASSGEYSNQPQHF
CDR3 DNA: TGTGCCAGCAGCGGGGAGTATAGCAATCAGCCCCAGCATTTT

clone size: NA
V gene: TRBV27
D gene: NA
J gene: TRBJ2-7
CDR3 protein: CASSFTGPYEQYF
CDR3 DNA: TGTGCCAGCAGTTTCACCGGCCCCTACGAGCAGTACTTC

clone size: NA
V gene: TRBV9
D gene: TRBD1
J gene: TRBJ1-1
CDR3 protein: CASSVDDRPGTGVTEAFF
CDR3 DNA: TGTGCCAGCAGCGTAGACGATCGCCCTGGGACAGGGGTCACTGAAGCTTTCTTT

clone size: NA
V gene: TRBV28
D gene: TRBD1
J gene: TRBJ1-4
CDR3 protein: CASSTSYRGFEKLFF
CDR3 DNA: TGTGCCAGCAGTACCTCGTACAGGGGGTTTGAAAAACTGTTTTTT

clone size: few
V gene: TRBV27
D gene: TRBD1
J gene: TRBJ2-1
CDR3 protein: CASSLAGTAFYVDEQFF
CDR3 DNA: TGTGCCAGCAGTTTGGCCGGGACAGCGTTCTATGTCGATGAGCAGTTCTTC

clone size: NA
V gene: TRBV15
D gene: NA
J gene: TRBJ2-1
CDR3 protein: CATSLGIRSYNEQFF
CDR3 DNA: TGTGCCACCAGCCTCGGGATACGCTCCTACAATGAGCAGTTCTTC

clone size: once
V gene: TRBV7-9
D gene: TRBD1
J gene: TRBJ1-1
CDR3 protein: CARSLWDRGNTEAFF
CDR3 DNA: TGTGCCAGAAGCTTATGGGACAGGGGGAACACTGAAGCTTTCTTT

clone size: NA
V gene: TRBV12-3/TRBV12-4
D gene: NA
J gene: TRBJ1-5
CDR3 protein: CASSLDLSTNQPQHF
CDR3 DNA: TGTGCCAGCAGTTTAGACCTCTCTACCAATCAGCCCCAGCATTTT

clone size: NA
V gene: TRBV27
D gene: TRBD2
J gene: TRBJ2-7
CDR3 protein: CASSFTSALYEQYF
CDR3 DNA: TGTGCCAGCAGTTTCACTAGCGCTCTCTACGAGCAGTACTTC

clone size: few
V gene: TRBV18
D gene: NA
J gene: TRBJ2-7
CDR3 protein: CASSRDRGSSGRYEQYF
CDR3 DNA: TGTGCCAGCTCACGGGACAGGGGTTCTAGCGGGAGGTACGAGCAGTACTTC

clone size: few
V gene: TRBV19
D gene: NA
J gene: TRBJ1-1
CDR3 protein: CASRGYTEAFF
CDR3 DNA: TGTGCCAGTAGGGGATACACTGAAGCTTTCTTT

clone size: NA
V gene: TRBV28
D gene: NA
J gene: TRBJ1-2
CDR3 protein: CASSSSDLFSYGYTF
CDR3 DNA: TGTGCCAGCAGTTCCTCGGACCTCTTCTCCTATGGCTACACCTTC

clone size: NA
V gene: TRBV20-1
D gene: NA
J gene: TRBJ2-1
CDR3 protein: CSARIPGTKWAFNEQFF
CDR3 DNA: TGCAGTGCTAGGATCCCGGGCACCAAGTGGGCATTCAATGAGCAGTTCTTC

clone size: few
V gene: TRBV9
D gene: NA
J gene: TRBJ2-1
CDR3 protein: CASSVATDYEQFF
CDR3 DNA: TGTGCCAGCAGCGTAGCTACTGACTATGAGCAGTTCTTC

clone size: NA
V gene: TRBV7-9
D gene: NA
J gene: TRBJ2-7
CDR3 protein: CASSPRGYEQYF
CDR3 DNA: TGTGCCAGCAGCCCCAGGGGCTACGAGCAGTACTTC

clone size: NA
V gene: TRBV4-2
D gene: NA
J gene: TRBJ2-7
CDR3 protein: CASSQGWISYEQYF
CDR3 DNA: TGTGCCAGCAGCCAAGGGTGGATCTCCTACGAGCAGTACTTC

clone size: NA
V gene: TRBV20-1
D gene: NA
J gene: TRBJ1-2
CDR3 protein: CSAKAEGLRGYTF
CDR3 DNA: TGCAGTGCTAAGGCGGAGGGCTTGAGGGGCTACACCTTC

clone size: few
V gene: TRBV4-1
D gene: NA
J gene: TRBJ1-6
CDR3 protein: CASSQGYGYNSPLHF
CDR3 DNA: TGCGCCAGCAGCCAAGGCTACGGGTATAATTCACCCCTCCACTTT

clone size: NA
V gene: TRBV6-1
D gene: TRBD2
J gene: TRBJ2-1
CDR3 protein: CASLDLGSGRRKEQFF
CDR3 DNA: TGTGCCAGCCTCGACCTGGGTAGCGGGAGAAGGAAGGAGCAGTTCTTC

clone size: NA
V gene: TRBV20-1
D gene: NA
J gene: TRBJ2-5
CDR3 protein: CSASGERDQYF
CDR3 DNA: TGCAGTGCGTCGGGAGAAAGGGACCAGTACTTC

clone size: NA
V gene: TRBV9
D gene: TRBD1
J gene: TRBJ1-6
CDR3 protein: CASSAPQGAEDSPLHF
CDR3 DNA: TGTGCCAGCAGCGCCCCTCAGGGGGCCGAGGATTCACCCCTCCACTTT

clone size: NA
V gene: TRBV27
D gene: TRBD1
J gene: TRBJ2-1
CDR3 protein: CASRRGGLSSYNEQFF
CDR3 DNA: TGTGCCAGCAGAAGAGGGGGCCTTAGCTCCTACAATGAGCAGTTCTTC

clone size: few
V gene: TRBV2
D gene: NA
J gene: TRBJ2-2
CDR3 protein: CASSVIIGTGELFF
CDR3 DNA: TGTGCCAGCAGTGTTATAATCGGGACCGGGGAGCTGTTTTTT

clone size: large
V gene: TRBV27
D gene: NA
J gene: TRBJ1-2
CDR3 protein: CASSPSGGGFASYGYTF
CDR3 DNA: TGTGCCAGCAGTCCTTCGGGAGGGGGGTTCGCAAGCTATGGCTACACCTTC